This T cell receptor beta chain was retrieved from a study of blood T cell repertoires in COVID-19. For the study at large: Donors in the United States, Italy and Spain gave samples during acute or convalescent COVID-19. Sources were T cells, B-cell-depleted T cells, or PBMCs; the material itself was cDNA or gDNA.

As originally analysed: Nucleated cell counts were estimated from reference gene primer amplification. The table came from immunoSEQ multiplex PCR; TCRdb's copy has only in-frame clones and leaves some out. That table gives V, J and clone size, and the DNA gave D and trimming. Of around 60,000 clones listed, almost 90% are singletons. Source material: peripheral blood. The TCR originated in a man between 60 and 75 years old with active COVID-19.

The CDR3 DNA follows: TGTGCCAGCAGTTACTCTCTCCTACAGAAGTACTCCTACAATGAGCAGTTCTTC. It codes for CASSYSLLQKYSYNEQFF. The genes are TRBV6-2 or TRBV6-3 and TRBJ2-1; unclear D gene. Between the trimmed V and J ends, which lost 0 bases and 0 bases, there was a span of 15 bases. Looked up from germline, CDR1 is MNHEY and CDR2 is SVGEGT. CDR3 size: 18 residues.